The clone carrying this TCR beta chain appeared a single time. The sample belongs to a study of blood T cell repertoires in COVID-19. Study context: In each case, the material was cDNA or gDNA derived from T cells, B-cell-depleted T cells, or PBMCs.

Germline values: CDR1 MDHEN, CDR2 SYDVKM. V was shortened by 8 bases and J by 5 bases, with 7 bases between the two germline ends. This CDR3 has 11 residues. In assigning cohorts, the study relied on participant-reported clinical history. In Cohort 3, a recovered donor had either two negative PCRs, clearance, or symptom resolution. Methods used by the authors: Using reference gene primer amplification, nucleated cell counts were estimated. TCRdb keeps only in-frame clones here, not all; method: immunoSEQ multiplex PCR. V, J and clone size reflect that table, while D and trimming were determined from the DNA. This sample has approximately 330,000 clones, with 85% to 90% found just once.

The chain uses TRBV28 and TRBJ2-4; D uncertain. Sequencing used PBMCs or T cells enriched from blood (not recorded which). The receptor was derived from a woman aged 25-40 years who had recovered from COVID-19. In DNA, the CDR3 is TGTGCCAGCCGGAGCGAAAACATTCAGTACTTC. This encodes CASRSENIQYF.